Detailed here is one TCR beta chain. The antigen remains unidentified. Per the germline V gene, CDR1 is LGHNA and CDR2 is YSLEER. J gave up 6 bases and V 1 base, and 9 bases lay outside the gene matches. This CDR3 has 16 residues. This sample is part of a study of cytomegalovirus exposure and HLA in healthy donors. Study-level background: A prior analysis found more than 90 million unique TCR beta sequences from approximately 200 million T cells. Whole-study results and caveats: Association of a missense DCLRE1C variant with TCR beta V- and J-gene trimming was reported in a later analysis. Earlier analysis found most TCR beta V segments productive about 87% or about 30% of the time.

Researchers ran the PCR with 60 Vbeta and 13 Jbeta primers. Here immunoSEQ multiplex PCR was the method, and the copy in TCRdb shows in-frame clones only, minus some. The sample carries 75,000 to 95,000 clones, around 79% recorded once. The source of this sequence is a woman in her forties in good health and CMV-seropositive. What was sequenced was PBMCs. This chain uses TRBV4-3 with TRBJ2-1, with 7 bases fitting TRBD2. The CDR3 reads CASSQVGSGIVNEQFF. The CDR3 DNA is TGCGCCAGCAGCCAAGTAGGGAGCGGGATTGTCAATGAGCAGTTCTTC.